The next 31 T cell receptor beta chains were all read from a single sample in a study of graft-versus-host responses after intestinal transplantation. The data were produced by immunoSEQ multiplex PCR, yet TCRdb's version contains in-frame clones alone and is incomplete. The sample has roughly 5,700 clones, 30% to 40% seen once. Responder cells labeled with CFSE (about 200,000) were co-plated with irradiated stimulator cells labeled with violet dye (about 200,000). The specimen was alloreactive CD8+ T cells from a mixed lymphocyte reaction culture, collected before intestinal transplant. The subset denotes: CFSE-low proliferating T cells sorted from approximately 6-day pre-transplant mixed lymphocyte reaction (GvH or HvG direction). These receptors all come from a human patient who received an intestinal transplant.

This chain links TRBV2 with TRBJ2-7; 11 bases match TRBD2. This CDR3 spans 13 amino acids. Germline CDR1 reads SNHLY; CDR2 reads FYNNEI. V shed 9 bases, J shed 2 bases, and the junction held 3 bases outside the gene matches. CDR3 in DNA: TGTGCCAGTTTAGCGGGAGGGCCCTACGAGCAGTACTTC. Residues: CASLAGGPYEQYF.

Within the sample, this clone is medium-sized (0.01 to 0.1%). This chain links TRBV9 with TRBJ2-1; 7 bases are shared with TRBD2. CDR3 length equals 15 residues. Per germline, CDR1 SGDLS and CDR2 YYNGEE. V was clipped by 0 bases and J by 3 bases; unmatched bases: 3. For the CDR3, the DNA is TGTGCCAGCAGCGTAGTAGGGACTAACTACAATGAGCAGTTCTTC. Encoded protein: CASSVVGTNYNEQFF.

This chain links TRBV21-1 with TRBJ2-5; the D call of TRBD1 is as the table states it, not checked on the DNA. TRBV21-1 is given as a pseudogene. The CDR3 runs 10 residues. CDR3 residues: CASSTQTQYF. CDR3 sequence (DNA): TGTGCCAGCAGCACCCAAACCCAGTACTTC.

This clone has only a few counts. CDR3 DNA: TGCAGCTATGACGGGACTGGTACAGATACGCAGTATTTT. It encodes CSYDGTGTDTQYF. V is TRBV29-1 and J is TRBJ2-3, with a weak D call TRBD2 (6 bases). Trimming left V 8 bases short and J 3 bases short, with 15 bases between. CDR1 and CDR2 (germline): SQVTM, ANQGSEA. The CDR3 loop spans 13 amino acids.

J is TRBJ2-7 and V is TRBV27, with 7 nucleotides matching TRBD2. The germline gives CDR1 MNHEY, CDR2 SMNVEV (reference sequence). The V gene end was trimmed by 8 bases and the J gene end by 3 bases; junction bases not matched to a gene: 10. The length of the CDR3 is 14 residues. The CDR3 here is CASGPGLGVYEQYF. The CDR3 DNA reads TGTGCCAGCGGGCCCGGACTAGGGGTCTACGAGCAGTACTTC.

This clone was counted between two and nine times. V usage is TRBV4-1 and J usage is TRBJ2-1; D gene ambiguous. CDR1 MGHRA and CDR2 YSYEKL come from the germline V gene. The V gene lost 0 bases and the J gene lost 3 bases, with 15 bases spanning the gap. The CDR3 is made up of 17 amino acids. CDR3 sequence reads: CASSQDLGGVIYNEQFF. In DNA form, the CDR3 reads TGCGCCAGCAGCCAAGATCTTGGCGGAGTGATCTACAATGAGCAGTTCTTC.

Judged by abundance, this clone is medium-sized. The chain uses TRBV6-4 and TRBJ2-7, with D possibly matching TRBD1 (5 bases). CDR1 is MRHNA, CDR2 SNTAGT, per germline. This CDR3 is built from 15 residues. Trimming pared 7 bases from V and 1 base from J, leaving 17 bases between. The CDR3 sequence is CASTPIGVRSYEQYF. CDR3 bases: TGTGCCAGCACCCCCATAGGGGTAAGGTCCTACGAGCAGTACTTC.

This chain uses TRBV27 with TRBJ2-1, with TRBD2 matching 7 bases. Germline CDR1 is MNHEY and CDR2 is SMNVEV (reference sequence). The J segment lost 10 bases and the V segment lost 2 bases, leaving 14 bases of the junction unmatched. This CDR3 comprises 16 residues. The CDR3 nucleotides are TGTGCCAGCAGTTTAGCGGGAGCCCGCCCCCAATGGGAGCAGTTCTTC. Its translation is CASSLAGARPQWEQFF.

The rearrangement joins TRBV6-1 to TRBJ2-1, with 9 bases aligning to TRBD1. The V gene's germline CDR1 is MNHNS and CDR2 SASEGT. The CDR3 sequence is 14 residues long. Trimming took 5 bases from V and 3 from J; bases not matched to a gene: 2. In DNA form, the CDR3 reads TGTGCCAGCAGTCCGGGACAGGGCTACAATGAGCAGTTCTTC. Amino acid sequence: CASSPGQGYNEQFF.

V is TRBV6-5 and J is TRBJ1-6; tentative D call: TRBD1 (6 bases). The CDR3 consists of 14 residues. Trimming took 6 bases from V and 10 from J, leaving 16 bases between them. The germline gives CDR1 MNHEY, CDR2 SVGAGI. The CDR3: CASSVGGGGSPLHF. The CDR3 DNA is TGTGCCAGCAGCGTAGGGGGGGGTGGATCACCCCTCCACTTT.

This sequence joins TRBV4-1 and TRBJ2-7, with a weak D call TRBD2 (6 bases). In germline, CDR1 is MGHRA, CDR2 YSYEKL. This CDR3 is 15 amino acids long. Trimming pared 1 base from V and 0 bases from J, leaving 10 bases between. The CDR3 here is CASSQGRGNSYEQYF. DNA of the CDR3: TGCGCCAGCAGCCAAGGTCGCGGGAACTCCTACGAGCAGTACTTC.

The chain uses TRBV4-2 and TRBJ2-1; 11 bases map to TRBD2. This CDR3 contains 15 residues. Germline V gives CDR1 LGHNA, CDR2 YNFKEQ. The V and J ends lost 4 bases and 7 bases, in that order; junction bases with no gene match: 6. CDR3 amino acids: CASSLGTSGENEQFF. CDR3 DNA sequence: TGTGCCAGCAGCCTTGGGACTAGCGGAGAAAATGAGCAGTTCTTC.

This chain links TRBV6-5 with TRBJ2-7; 9 nucleotides match TRBD1. The germline V gene has CDR1 MNHEY and CDR2 SVGAGI. The trim removed 6 bases at V and 3 bases at J, leaving 9 bases unmatched. This CDR3 is built from 15 residues. The CDR3 DNA reads as TGTGCCAGCAGACAAGGGACAGGGAGTTACTACGAGCAGTACTTC. Residues: CASRQGTGSYYEQYF.

Relative to its sample, this clone is medium-sized. V is TRBV4-1 and J is TRBJ2-7, with D maybe TRBD1 (6 bases). This CDR3 has 15 residues. Germline V gives CDR1 MGHRA, CDR2 YSYEKL. V was trimmed by 0 bases and J by 3 bases, leaving 12 bases between them. CDR3 protein: CASSQDWDTRYEQYF. In nucleotides, the CDR3 is TGCGCCAGCAGCCAAGATTGGGACACACGCTACGAGCAGTACTTC.

This clone was found a few times. The chain recombines TRBV15 with TRBJ2-7; 7 bases are shared with TRBD1. Looked up from germline, CDR1 is LNHNV and CDR2 is YYDKDF (reference sequence). Trimming at V came to 2 bases and at J to 1 base, leaving 5 bases not matched to a gene. The CDR3 has 15 amino acids. CDR3 loop: CATSRFRDRSYEQYF. CDR3 coding DNA: TGTGCCACCAGCAGATTCCGGGACAGATCCTACGAGCAGTACTTC.

The chain combines TRBV5-4 with TRBJ1-1, with a possible D match to TRBD1 (5 bases). Germline V gives CDR1 SGHNT, CDR2 YYREEE (reference sequence). This CDR3 contains 16 residues. With 1 base removed from V and 3 bases from J, the gap between germline ends came to 16 bases. The CDR3 DNA reads as TGTGCCAGCAGCTTGCGCGGGGCAGGTTTGGACACTGAAGCTTTCTTT. It translates to CASSLRGAGLDTEAFF.

The chain is built from TRBV6-5 and TRBJ2-1; 8 nucleotides line up with TRBD2. CDR3 length: 14 amino acids. V gave up 5 bases and J gave up 3 bases; unmatched junction bases: 3. The germline V gene encodes CDR1 MNHEY and CDR2 SVGAGI. The CDR3 coding sequence is TGTGCCAGCAGTCTACTAGCGGACTACAATGAGCAGTTCTTC. Translation: CASSLLADYNEQFF.

This clone occurred a few times. The chain is built from TRBV5-1 and TRBJ2-5; D gene unclear. Looked up from germline, CDR1 is SGHRS and CDR2 is YFSETQ. This CDR3 is 13 amino acids long. Trimming took off 0 bases at V and 5 bases at J, with 8 bases between the two ends. Here the CDR3 DNA reads TGCGCCAGCAGCTTGGAAGAGTGGGAGACCCAGTACTTC. As protein: CASSLEEWETQYF.

This clone was observed a few times. The chain combines TRBV7-2 with TRBJ1-5; D perhaps matches TRBD1 (6 bases). The CDR3 contains 15 residues. Germline values: CDR1 SGHTA, CDR2 FQGNSA. V was pared by 1 base and J by 6 bases, with 13 bases between. CDR3 DNA sequence: TGTGCCAGCAGCTTAGGGGGAGTAGGGGGTCAGCCCCAGCATTTT. Encoded protein: CASSLGGVGGQPQHF.

By sample share, this clone is medium-sized. The chain joins TRBV7-6 to TRBJ1-2; D uncertain. The germline V gene encodes CDR1 SGHVS and CDR2 FNYEAQ. The CDR3 has 13 amino acids. V was shortened by 3 bases and J by 4 bases, with 9 bases between the two germline ends. The CDR3 spells CASSFGSIYGYTF. CDR3 in DNA: TGTGCCAGCAGCTTCGGGTCAATCTATGGCTACACCTTC.

This clone has just a few counts. V is TRBV6-5 and J is TRBJ2-1; 10 bases are a match to TRBD1. Trimming removed 2 bases from V and 9 bases from J; junction bases left unmatched: 7. This CDR3 is 15 amino acids long. Germline-derived CDR1 and CDR2 are MNHEY and SVGAGI. The CDR3 loop reads CASSYGTGDLVEQFF. Written as DNA, the CDR3 is TGTGCCAGCAGTTACGGGACAGGGGATTTAGTTGAGCAGTTCTTC.

This clone turned up a few times. The chain has TRBV19 and TRBJ1-3, with no clear D. From germline, CDR1 is LNHDA and CDR2 SQIVND (reference sequence). The V end lost 4 bases, the J end lost 5 bases, and 3 bases lay between the germline ends. The CDR3 spans 11 residues. CDR3 residues: CASSRRNTIYF. CDR3 nucleotide sequence: TGTGCCAGTAGTAGGCGAAACACCATATATTTT.

This clone has more than one count but fewer than ten. The gene calls are TRBV5-8 and TRBJ1-4, with TRBD1 as a possible D gene (5 bases). The CDR3 contains 14 residues. The V and J ends lost 2 bases and 8 bases respectively, with 13 bases between them. Germline V CDR1 and CDR2: SGHTS, YDEGEE. The CDR3 nucleotides read TGTGCCAGCAGCTTTCGGGGGTGGGAGGAAAAACTGTTTTTT. Its translation is CASSFRGWEEKLFF.

V is TRBV5-6 and J is TRBJ2-5; D gene uncertain. With 2 bases removed from V and 0 bases from J, the gap between germline ends came to 11 bases. CDR1 is SGHDT, CDR2 YYEEEE, per germline. This CDR3 has 15 residues. The CDR3 here is CASSLGATYQETQYF. The CDR3 DNA follows: TGTGCCAGCAGCTTAGGAGCAACGTACCAAGAGACCCAGTACTTC.

V is TRBV4-1 and J is TRBJ2-1; TRBD2 aligns across 14 bases. Germline CDR1 and CDR2: MGHRA and YSYEKL. CDR3 length: 15 residues. The J segment lost 9 bases and the V segment lost 4 bases, leaving 5 bases of the junction unmatched. CDR3 in DNA: TGCGCCAGCAGCCGCAGGACTAGCGGGGGGCTTGAGCAGTTCTTC. Translation gives CASSRRTSGGLEQFF.

This chain joins TRBV11-2 and TRBJ2-1; D possibly corresponds to TRBD2 (6 bases). Between the trimmed V and J ends, which lost 1 base and 3 bases, there was a span of 7 bases. This CDR3 is built from 14 residues. Germline V gives CDR1 SGHAT, CDR2 FQNNGV. CDR3 protein: CASSLGTNYNEQFF. As DNA, the CDR3 is TGTGCCAGCAGCTTAGGGACTAACTACAATGAGCAGTTCTTC.

Comments on this clone: Mismatch with germline at one junction end may stem from a read error. CDR3 residues: CASQEPYNEQFF. Here the CDR3 DNA reads TGTGCCAGCCAAGAGCCCTACAATGAGCAGTTCTTC. The chain carries TRBV5-1 and TRBJ2-1, with no clear D. Germline V gene lookup returns CDR1 SGHRS and CDR2 YFSETQ. This CDR3 has 12 residues.

This chain connects TRBV7-6 to TRBJ1-2, with TRBD1 identical over 7 bases. The CDR3 runs to 11 residues. The germline V gene has CDR1 SGHVS and CDR2 FNYEAQ. V lost 7 bases and J lost 8; bases outside the gene matches: 4. The CDR3 region is CASTRGLGYTF. The DNA of the CDR3 is TGTGCCAGCACCAGGGGGTTAGGCTACACCTTC.

The chain couples TRBV5-1 to TRBJ2-3, with TRBD1 matching over 10 bases. There are 14 residues in the CDR3. Per germline, CDR1 SGHRS and CDR2 YFSETQ. After removal of 7 bases from V and 3 bases from J, the junction contained 5 bases not matched to a gene. The DNA of the CDR3 is TGCGCCAGCGGGGACAGGGGTAGAACAGATACGCAGTATTTT. Translating gives CASGDRGRTDTQYF.

The chain uses TRBV2 and TRBJ2-7; TRBD2 matches at 11 bases. The CDR3 loop spans 15 amino acids. The J segment lost 2 bases and the V segment lost 6 bases, leaving 6 bases of the junction unmatched. CDR1 and CDR2 (germline): SNHLY, FYNNEI. Here the CDR3 DNA reads TGTGCCAGCAGGGAGACTAGCGGGGCCCCCTACGAGCAGTACTTC. It yields the protein CASRETSGAPYEQYF.

The rearrangement links TRBV4-1 to TRBJ2-7, with 10 bases fitting TRBD2. The CDR3 runs 16 residues. Trimming cost V 3 bases and J 3 bases; bases outside gene matches: 8. The germline V gene has CDR1 MGHRA and CDR2 YSYEKL. The CDR3 coding sequence is TGCGCCAGCAGCCACGATGGACTAGCGGCCATCTACGAGCAGTACTTC. Its translation: CASSHDGLAAIYEQYF.